Listed here is a single T cell receptor beta chain. This sample is part of a study of blood T cell repertoires in COVID-19. Overall study: COVID-19 samples from acute and convalescent phases originated in the United States, Italy and Spain. The cDNA or gDNA used as material had been derived from T cells, B-cell-depleted T cells, or PBMCs.

Germline CDR1 and CDR2: LNHDA and SQIVND (reference sequence). V was clipped by 3 bases and J by 4 bases, with 15 bases between them. The CDR3 is made up of 15 amino acids. Authors' analysis steps: Estimated nucleated cell counts came from reference gene primer amplification. Profiled with immunoSEQ multiplex PCR; TCRdb holds only in-frame clones, not every one. V and J calls plus clone size are reproduced from that table; the DNA served to infer D and trimming. The repertoire includes about 170,000 clones, about 86% of them detected once, and 9.5% to 13% sits in the top ten. Enrollment of patients from Seattle took place during active infection, with longitudinal follow-up.

The sample comprised peripheral blood. This chain uses TRBV19 with TRBJ1-2, with D maybe TRBD1 (6 bases). This clonotype was obtained from a woman aged 55-69 years with COVID-19, enrolled during active disease. This CDR3 reads CASSMGAEWLYGYTF. In DNA form, the CDR3 reads TGTGCCAGTAGTATGGGGGCGGAATGGCTCTATGGCTACACCTTC.